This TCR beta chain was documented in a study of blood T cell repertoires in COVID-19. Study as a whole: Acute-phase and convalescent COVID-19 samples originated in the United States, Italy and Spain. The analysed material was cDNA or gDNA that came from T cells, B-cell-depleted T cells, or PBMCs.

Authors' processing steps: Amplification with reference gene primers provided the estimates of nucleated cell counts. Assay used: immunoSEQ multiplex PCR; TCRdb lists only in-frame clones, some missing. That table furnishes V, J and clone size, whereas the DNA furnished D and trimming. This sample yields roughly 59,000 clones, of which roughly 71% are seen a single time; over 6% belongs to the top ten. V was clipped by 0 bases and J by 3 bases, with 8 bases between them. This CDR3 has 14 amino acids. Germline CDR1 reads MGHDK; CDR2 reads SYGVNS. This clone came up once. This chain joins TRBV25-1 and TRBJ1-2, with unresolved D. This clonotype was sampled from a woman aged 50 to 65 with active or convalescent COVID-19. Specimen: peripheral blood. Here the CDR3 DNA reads TGTGCCAGCAGTGAATACTGGGGAGACTATGGCTACACCTTC. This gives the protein CASSEYWGDYGYTF.